The entry that follows covers one T cell receptor (beta chain) sequence. The antigen is unknown. The CDR3 totals 18 residues. Germline V gene sequence: CDR1 SGHVS, CDR2 FQNEAQ. With V trimmed by 0 bases and J by 4 bases, 11 bases remained unmatched. This sample was included in a study of somatic mutations in cytotoxic T cells in rheumatoid arthritis. Whole-study results and caveats: Statistically, CD8+ T-cell clonality was not significantly distinct between individuals with rheumatoid arthritis and age-matched healthy controls.

As processed by the authors: Some patient CD8+ clones were larger than 1%, and these rarely matched published virus-specific TCRB sequences. Data came from immunoSEQ multiplex PCR; TCRdb stores just in-frame clones and leaves some out. V, J and clone size reflect that table, while D and trimming were determined from the DNA. The sample carries around 12,000 clones, approximately 71% recorded once. This TCR was sampled from an adult with rheumatoid arthritis. The V call is TRBV7-8, the J call TRBJ1-1; 10 bases fit TRBD1. Sequencing was done on a sample of CD8+ T cells sorted from blood. In nucleotides, the CDR3 is TGTGCCAGCAGCTTAGCCCCCCCGGGACAGGGGTTTGGCACTGAAGCTTTCTTT. Translated: CASSLAPPGQGFGTEAFF.